The sequence of this T cell receptor beta chain was determined in a study of OX40 agonist ivuxolimab in advanced cancers. Study in general: Among those enrolled, mean age was about 62 years (range roughly 20 to 80) and about 81% were male. Eligibility admitted prior anti-PD-1, anti-PD-L1 or anti-CTLA-4 therapy; 35% to 40% had some.

Trimming stripped 1 base from V and 4 bases from J, with 7 bases between. This CDR3 region has 13 residues. CDR1 is SGHDN, CDR2 FVKESK, per germline. A word on this clone: The antigen remains unidentified.

TCRdb's table, derived via immunoSEQ multiplex PCR, lists solely in-frame clones and lacks some. The sample has around 75,000 clones; 85% to 90% are singletons. Study-wide points: Mean expanded clone counts were higher in CD8+ than CD4+ T cells.

Sequenced material: CD4+ or CD8+ T cells sorted from blood, taken in a trial of the OX40 agonist ivuxolimab. This chain joins TRBV14 and TRBJ1-2; D is unclear. The TCR sequence derives from an adult with an advanced solid tumor such as melanoma, head and neck, liver or kidney cancer. The CDR3 sequence is CASSQGVSYGYTF. The CDR3 DNA follows: TGTGCCAGCAGCCAAGGGGTTAGCTATGGCTACACCTTC.